These T cell receptor beta chains were read from a single sample in a study of cytomegalovirus exposure and HLA in healthy donors. Produced via immunoSEQ multiplex PCR; TCRdb's table is partial and in-frame only. This table holds about 180,000 clones, 60% to 80% found once. The material sequenced was PBMCs. The receptors were gathered from a man between 35 and 55 years old in good health and CMV-seropositive. Each CDR3 is given with its conserved first and last residue. The D gene is left open where the match is weak. The size field is filled for only some rows; it gives once, few, many or a size class.

v_gene	d_gene	j_gene	len	abundance	CDR3aa	CDR3nt
TRBV30	TRBD2	TRBJ2-3	16	few	CAWSVGQGGGTDTQYF	TGTGCCTGGAGTGTAGGCCAGGGAGGGGGCACAGATACGCAGTATTTT
TRBV11-2	-	TRBJ1-4	17	-	CASSSLSYSKSNEKLFF	TGTGCCAGCAGCTCATTGTCCTACAGCAAGTCTAATGAAAAACTGTTTTTT
TRBV7-3	TRBD1	TRBJ1-1	15	-	CASSIATGGSTEAFF	TGTGCCAGCAGCATTGCCACAGGGGGCTCGACTGAAGCTTTCTTT
TRBV28	-	TRBJ1-5	14	-	CASLTQGGNQPQHF	TGTGCCAGCTTAACCCAGGGCGGCAATCAGCCCCAGCATTTT
TRBV9	TRBD1	TRBJ2-3	14	once	CASSVRGTTDTQYF	TGTGCCAGCAGCGTCAGGGGGACCACAGATACGCAGTATTTT
TRBV6-5	-	TRBJ2-4	13	-	CASSYSPGNSQYF	TGTGCCAGCAGTTACTCCCCCGGGAACAGTCAGTACTTC
TRBV7-8	TRBD1	TRBJ1-4	13	-	CASSLDRGEKLFF	TGTGCCAGCAGCTTAGACAGGGGTGAAAAACTGTTTTTT
TRBV6-5	-	TRBJ2-3	14	once	CASTPLGGSDTQYF	TGTGCCAGCACCCCCCTTGGAGGGTCAGATACGCAGTATTTT
TRBV7-9	-	TRBJ2-1	15	few	CASSLARVLLNEQFF	TGTGCCAGCAGCTTAGCCAGGGTTTTACTCAATGAGCAGTTCTTC
TRBV6-5	TRBD1	TRBJ2-3	15	-	CASSYGTGAPDTQYF	TGTGCCAGCAGTTACGGTACAGGGGCCCCAGATACGCAGTATTTT
TRBV5-1	TRBD1	TRBJ2-7	14	-	CASSGRQGSYEQYF	TGCGCCAGCAGCGGCCGACAGGGGTCCTACGAGCAGTACTTC
TRBV6-4	-	TRBJ2-1	18	-	CASTEVDRPLSSYNEQFF	TGTGCCAGCACAGAGGTCGACAGGCCTCTGAGCTCCTACAATGAGCAGTTCTTC
TRBV5-1	TRBD1	TRBJ2-7	12	-	CASSGQGYEQYF	TGCGCCAGCAGCGGACAGGGTTACGAGCAGTACTTC
TRBV5-1	TRBD1	TRBJ2-5	15	-	CASSNPGQAQETQYF	TGCGCCAGCAGCAACCCTGGACAGGCCCAAGAGACCCAGTACTTC
TRBV27	TRBD1	TRBJ1-5	14	-	CASSAGTGNQPQHF	TGTGCCAGCAGTGCCGGGACAGGTAATCAGCCCCAGCATTTT
TRBV18	-	TRBJ2-7	13	-	CASSPPATYEQYF	TGTGCCAGCTCACCACCGGCAACCTACGAGCAGTACTTC
TRBV6-6	TRBD1	TRBJ1-2	13	-	CASSSQGVYGYTF	TGTGCCAGCAGTTCACAGGGGGTCTATGGCTACACCTTC
TRBV9	TRBD1	TRBJ2-7	14	-	CASSVGQGAYEQYF	TGTGCCAGCAGCGTAGGCCAGGGGGCCTACGAGCAGTACTTC
TRBV29-1	TRBD1	TRBJ2-7	15	-	CSVEGGDRGAYEQYF	TGCAGCGTTGAGGGGGGGGACAGGGGCGCCTACGAGCAGTACTTC
TRBV4-2	TRBD2	TRBJ2-5	15	-	CASKTGTNPSGTQYF	TGTGCCAGCAAGACCGGGACTAACCCTTCGGGGACCCAGTACTTC
TRBV6-1	TRBD2	TRBJ2-7	14	-	CASSSSGRSYEQYF	TGTGCCAGCAGTAGTAGCGGGAGGTCCTACGAGCAGTACTTC
TRBV7-9	TRBD1	TRBJ2-7	15	-	CASSLGQRSSYEQYF	TGTGCCAGCAGCTTGGGACAGCGAAGTTCCTACGAGCAGTACTTC
TRBV6-5	-	TRBJ1-5	16	-	CASSYSAGRVDQPQHF	TGTGCCAGCAGTTACTCCGCCGGCAGGGTCGATCAGCCCCAGCATTTT
TRBV19	-	TRBJ1-2	13	-	CASSIYDSHGYTF	TGTGCCAGTAGTATTTATGACAGCCATGGCTACACCTTC
TRBV10-3	-	TRBJ2-4	15	-	CAIKEGPLAKNSQYF	TGTGCCATCAAAGAAGGTCCTCTAGCCAAAAACAGTCAGTACTTC
TRBV5-1	-	TRBJ2-3	15	once	CASSLGVQGTDTQYF	TGCGCCAGCAGCTTGGGAGTCCAGGGGACAGATACGCAGTATTTT
TRBV5-1	TRBD2	TRBJ2-5	15	-	CASSLTGGWQEAQYF	TGCGCCAGCAGCTTGACGGGGGGGTGGCAAGAGGCCCAGTACTTC
TRBV29-1	-	TRBJ2-3	14	-	CSVESGAGTDTQYF	TGCAGCGTTGAATCAGGGGCGGGCACAGATACGCAGTATTTT
TRBV28	TRBD1	TRBJ1-5	15	-	CASSERQGSNQPQHF	TGTGCCAGCAGTGAAAGACAGGGCAGCAATCAGCCCCAGCATTTT
TRBV9	-	TRBJ1-2	12	-	CASSKTGIGYTF	TGTGCCAGCAGCAAAACAGGGATTGGCTACACCTTC
TRBV6-5	TRBD1	TRBJ2-1	15	-	CASSLTGGSYNEQFF	TGTGCCAGCAGCCTAACAGGGGGCTCCTACAATGAGCAGTTCTTC
TRBV6-6	TRBD2	TRBJ2-1	14	few	CASSRTSGHNEQFF	TGTGCCAGCAGCCGGACTAGCGGGCACAATGAGCAGTTCTTC
TRBV19	-	TRBJ1-3	15	few	CASTRGGAGGNTIYF	TGTGCCAGTACTAGGGGGGGCGCTGGGGGAAACACCATATATTTT
TRBV19	TRBD1	TRBJ1-2	14	-	CASTRGRGASGYTF	TGTGCCAGTACCAGGGGGAGAGGGGCGAGCGGCTACACCTTC
TRBV9	-	TRBJ1-1	13	-	CASSGPGGTEAFF	TGTGCCAGCAGCGGCCCAGGTGGAACTGAAGCTTTCTTT
TRBV5-6	TRBD1	TRBJ2-4	11	once	CASSYRDRKVF	TGTGCCAGCAGCTACCGGGACAGGAAAGTTTTC
TRBV27	-	TRBJ1-2	17	-	CASSLRGGITTNYGYTF	TGTGCCAGCAGTTTACGGGGGGGGATAACCACTAACTATGGCTACACCTTC
TRBV28	TRBD1	TRBJ1-2	16	once	CASSRGGQGASGGYTF	TGTGCCAGCAGCAGGGGGGGACAGGGGGCATCAGGGGGCTACACCTTC
TRBV2	TRBD2	TRBJ2-5	13	-	CASTRGGQETQYF	TGTGCCAGCACTCGGGGGGGGCAAGAGACCCAGTACTTC
TRBV27	TRBD1	TRBJ1-5	15	-	CASSFGQGRDQPQHF	TGTGCCAGCAGTTTCGGACAGGGTAGGGATCAGCCCCAGCATTTT
TRBV30	-	TRBJ1-5	13	-	CAWSTGFHQPQHF	TGTGCCTGGAGTACAGGGTTCCATCAGCCCCAGCATTTT
TRBV4-2	TRBD2	TRBJ2-2	17	-	CASSPRVRREDTGELFF	TGTGCCAGCAGCCCCCGGGTACGGCGGGAGGACACCGGGGAGCTGTTTTTT
TRBV7-8	-	TRBJ1-1	13	few	CASSIRDKSGAFF	TGTGCCAGCAGCATCCGGGACAAATCGGGTGCTTTCTTT
TRBV5-1	-	TRBJ2-3	14	-	CASSVDKYTDTQYF	TGCGCCAGCAGCGTGGACAAATACACAGATACGCAGTATTTT
TRBV10-1	TRBD2	TRBJ2-1	16	-	CASSGLAGEVGNEQFF	TGCGCCAGCAGCGGACTAGCGGGAGAGGTAGGCAATGAGCAGTTCTTC
TRBV19	TRBD1	TRBJ2-6	16	once	CASQTGVTSGANGLTF	TGTGCCAGTCAAACAGGGGTAACCTCTGGGGCCAACGGCCTGACTTTC